Listed here is a single T cell receptor beta chain. This record belongs to a study of blood T cell repertoires in COVID-19. Study overall: Collection of acute and convalescent COVID-19 samples took place in the United States, Italy and Spain. In each case, the material was cDNA or gDNA derived from T cells, B-cell-depleted T cells, or PBMCs.

In the original workflow: Reference gene primer amplification yielded estimated nucleated cell counts. Profiling relied on immunoSEQ multiplex PCR, and the TCRdb table lists in-frame clones only, not all of them. V and J calls and clone size are those listed in that table; D and trimming were worked out from the DNA. Of fewer than 85,000 clones listed, around 67% are singletons. The CDR3 extends over 18 amino acids. Trimming at V came to 0 bases and at J to 9 bases, leaving 14 bases not matched to a gene. The germline gives CDR1 SGDLS, CDR2 YYNGEE. The sample comprised peripheral blood. The V call is TRBV9, the J call TRBJ1-6; 8 bases agree with TRBD1. The sequence derives from a man in his 60s with acute or convalescent COVID-19. The CDR3 DNA is TGTGCCAGCAGCGTAGTGGCAGGGGGCGGCGAATTCGGTTCACCCCTCCACTTT. Protein: CASSVVAGGGEFGSPLHF.